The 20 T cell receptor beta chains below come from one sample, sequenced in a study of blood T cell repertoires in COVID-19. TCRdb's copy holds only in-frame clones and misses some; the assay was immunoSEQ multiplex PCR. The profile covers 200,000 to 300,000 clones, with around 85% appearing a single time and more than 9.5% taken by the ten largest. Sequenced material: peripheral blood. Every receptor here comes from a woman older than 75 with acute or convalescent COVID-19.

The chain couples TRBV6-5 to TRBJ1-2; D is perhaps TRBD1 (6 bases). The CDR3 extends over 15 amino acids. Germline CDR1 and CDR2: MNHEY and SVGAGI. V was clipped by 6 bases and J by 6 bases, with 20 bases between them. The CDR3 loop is CASRKGDRGGDGYTF. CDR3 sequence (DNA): TGTGCCAGCAGGAAAGGGGATAGGGGGGGTGATGGCTACACCTTC.

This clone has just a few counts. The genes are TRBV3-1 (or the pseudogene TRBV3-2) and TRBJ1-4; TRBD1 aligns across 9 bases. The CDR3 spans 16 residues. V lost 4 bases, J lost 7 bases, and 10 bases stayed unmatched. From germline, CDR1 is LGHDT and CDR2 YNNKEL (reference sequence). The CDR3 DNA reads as TGTGCCAGCAGCCCCACCCGACAGGGGGATGTTGAAAAACTGTTTTTT. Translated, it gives CASSPTRQGDVEKLFF.

CDR3 protein: CASSLDGSGANVLTF. The CDR3 DNA reads as TGCGCCAGCAGCTTGGACGGGTCTGGGGCCAACGTCCTGACTTTC. V gene TRBV5-1 combines with J gene TRBJ2-6, with D unclear. This CDR3 contains 15 residues. Trimming left V 0 bases short and J 1 base short, with 5 bases between. In germline, CDR1 is SGHRS, CDR2 YFSETQ.

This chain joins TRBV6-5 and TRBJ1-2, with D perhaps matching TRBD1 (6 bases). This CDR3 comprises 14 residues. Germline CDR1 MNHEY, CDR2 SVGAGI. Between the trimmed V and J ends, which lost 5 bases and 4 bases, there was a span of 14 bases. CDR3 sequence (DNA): TGTGCCAGCAGTCCAACAGGACAGTCCTATGGCTACACCTTC. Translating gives CASSPTGQSYGYTF.

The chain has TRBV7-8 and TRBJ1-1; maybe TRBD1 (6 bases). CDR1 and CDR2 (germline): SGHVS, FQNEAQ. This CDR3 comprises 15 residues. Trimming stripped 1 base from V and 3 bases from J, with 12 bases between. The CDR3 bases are TGTGCCAGCAGCTTAGTAGGGGGGGTAGACACTGAAGCTTTCTTT. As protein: CASSLVGGVDTEAFF.

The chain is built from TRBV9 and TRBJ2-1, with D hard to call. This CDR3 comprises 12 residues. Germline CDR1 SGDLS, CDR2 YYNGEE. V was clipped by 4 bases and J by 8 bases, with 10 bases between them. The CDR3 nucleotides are TGTGCCAGCAGCTTTTCGGCGGATGAGCAGTTCTTC. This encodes CASSFSADEQFF.

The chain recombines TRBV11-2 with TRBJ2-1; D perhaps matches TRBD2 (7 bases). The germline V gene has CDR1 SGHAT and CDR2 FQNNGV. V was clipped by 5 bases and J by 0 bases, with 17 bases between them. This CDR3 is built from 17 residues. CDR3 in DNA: TGTGCCAGCAGCCGCGACGGGGGGCAATTCTCCTACAATGAGCAGTTCTTC. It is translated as CASSRDGGQFSYNEQFF.

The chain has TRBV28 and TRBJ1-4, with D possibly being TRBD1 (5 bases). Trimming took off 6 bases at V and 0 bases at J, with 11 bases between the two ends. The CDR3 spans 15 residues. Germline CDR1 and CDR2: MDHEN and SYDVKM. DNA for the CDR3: TGTGCCAGCAGGGCGGGGCCTACAACTAATGAAAAACTGTTTTTT. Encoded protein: CASRAGPTTNEKLFF.

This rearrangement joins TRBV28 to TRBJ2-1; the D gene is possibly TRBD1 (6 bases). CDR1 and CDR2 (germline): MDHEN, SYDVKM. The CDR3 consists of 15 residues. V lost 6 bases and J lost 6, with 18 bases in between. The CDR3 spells CASSILRQVSNEQFF. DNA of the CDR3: TGTGCCAGCAGCATCCTCAGACAGGTTTCCAATGAGCAGTTCTTC.

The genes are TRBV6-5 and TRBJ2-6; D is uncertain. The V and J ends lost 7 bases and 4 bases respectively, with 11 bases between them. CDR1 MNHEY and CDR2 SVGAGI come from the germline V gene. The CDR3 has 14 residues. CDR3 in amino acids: CASKREPGANVLTF. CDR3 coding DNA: TGTGCCAGCAAAAGAGAACCCGGGGCCAACGTCCTGACTTTC.

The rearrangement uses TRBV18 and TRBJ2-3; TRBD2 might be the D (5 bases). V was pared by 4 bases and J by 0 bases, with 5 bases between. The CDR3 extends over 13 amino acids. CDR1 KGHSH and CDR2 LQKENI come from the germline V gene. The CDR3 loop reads CASSRTSTDTQYF. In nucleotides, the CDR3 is TGTGCCAGCTCACGGACTAGCACAGATACGCAGTATTTT.

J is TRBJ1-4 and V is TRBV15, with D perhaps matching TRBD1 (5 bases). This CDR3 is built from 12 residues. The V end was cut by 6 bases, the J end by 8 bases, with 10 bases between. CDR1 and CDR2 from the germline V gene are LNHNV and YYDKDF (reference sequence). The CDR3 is CATRGAGEKLFF. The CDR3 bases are TGTGCCACCAGAGGGGCGGGGGAAAAACTGTTTTTT.

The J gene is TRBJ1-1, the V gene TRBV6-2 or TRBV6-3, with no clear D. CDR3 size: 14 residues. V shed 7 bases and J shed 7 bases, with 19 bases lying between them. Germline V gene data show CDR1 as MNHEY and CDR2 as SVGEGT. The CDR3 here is CASTPFSGYGEAFF. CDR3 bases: TGTGCCAGCACCCCCTTCAGCGGGTATGGTGAAGCTTTCTTT.

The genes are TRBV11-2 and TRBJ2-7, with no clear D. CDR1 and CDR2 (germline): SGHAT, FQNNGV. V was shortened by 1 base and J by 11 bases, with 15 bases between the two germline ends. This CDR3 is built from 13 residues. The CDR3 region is CASSLAYDQAEYF. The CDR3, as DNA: TGTGCCAGCAGCTTAGCCTACGATCAGGCTGAGTACTTC.

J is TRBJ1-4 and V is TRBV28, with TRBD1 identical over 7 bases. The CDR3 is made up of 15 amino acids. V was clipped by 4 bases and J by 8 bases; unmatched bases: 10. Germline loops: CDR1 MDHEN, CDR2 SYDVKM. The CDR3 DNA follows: TGTGCCAGCAGTTCAACAGGGGCTCTGAGGGAAAAACTGTTTTTT. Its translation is CASSSTGALREKLFF.

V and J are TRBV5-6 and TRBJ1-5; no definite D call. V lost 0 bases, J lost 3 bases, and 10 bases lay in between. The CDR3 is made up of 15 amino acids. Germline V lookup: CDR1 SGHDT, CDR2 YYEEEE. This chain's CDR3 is CASSLAGVDNQPQHF. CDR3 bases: TGTGCCAGCAGCTTGGCTGGAGTAGACAATCAGCCCCAGCATTTT.

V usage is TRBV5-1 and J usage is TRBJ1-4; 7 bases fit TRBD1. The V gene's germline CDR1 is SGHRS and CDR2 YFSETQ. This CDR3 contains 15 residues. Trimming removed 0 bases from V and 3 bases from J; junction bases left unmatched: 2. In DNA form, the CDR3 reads TGCGCCAGCAGCTTGGACGGGACAGCTAATGAAAAACTGTTTTTT. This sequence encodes CASSLDGTANEKLFF.

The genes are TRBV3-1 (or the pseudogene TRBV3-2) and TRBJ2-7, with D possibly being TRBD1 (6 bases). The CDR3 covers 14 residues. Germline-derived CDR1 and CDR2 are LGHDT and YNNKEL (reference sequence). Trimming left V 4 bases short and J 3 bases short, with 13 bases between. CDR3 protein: CASSLTLQGYEQYF. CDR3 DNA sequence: TGTGCCAGCAGCCTCACCCTACAGGGCTACGAGCAGTACTTC.

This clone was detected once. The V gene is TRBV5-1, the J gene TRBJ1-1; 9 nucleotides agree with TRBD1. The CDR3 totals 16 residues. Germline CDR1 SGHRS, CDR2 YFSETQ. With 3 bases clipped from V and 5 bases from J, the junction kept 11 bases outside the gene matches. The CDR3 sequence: CASSSPPDRGGTEAFF. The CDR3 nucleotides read TGCGCCAGCAGCTCGCCCCCCGACAGGGGGGGGACTGAAGCTTTCTTT.

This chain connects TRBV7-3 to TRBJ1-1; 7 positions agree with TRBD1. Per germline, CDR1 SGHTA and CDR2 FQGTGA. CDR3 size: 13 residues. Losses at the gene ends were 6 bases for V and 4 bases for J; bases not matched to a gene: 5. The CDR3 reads CASRMTGITEAFF. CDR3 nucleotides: TGTGCCAGCAGAATGACAGGGATCACTGAAGCTTTCTTT.